The 5 T cell receptor beta chains below come from one sample, sequenced in a study of blood T cells in healthy people across ages. Combining a sample-barcoded 5' primer with a J-beta primer mix, a second PCR ran for about 7 to 11 cycles. TCRdb reanalysed the 5' RACE reads using MiXCR and keeps one entry per CDR3 protein. This table holds about 1.4 million distinct CDR3 sequences, approximately 60% found once. Sequences were obtained from blood. The source of these receptors is a man in his late teens or twenties in good health.

The chain joins TRBV28 to TRBJ2-3, with D tentatively TRBD1 or TRBD2 (5 bases each). This CDR3 has 15 residues. The V end lost 2 bases, the J end lost 4 bases, and 13 bases lay between the germline ends. Germline CDR1 and CDR2: MDHEN and SYDVKM. The CDR3 DNA reads as TGTGCCAGCAGTTTAGAGGGGAGTTTCGCAGATACGCAGTATTTT. This encodes CASSLEGSFADTQYF.

This chain links TRBV12-3 or TRBV12-4 with TRBJ2-3; 8 positions match TRBD2. V dropped 5 bases and J dropped 2; count of bases not matched to a gene: 3. This CDR3 contains 14 residues. The CDR3 DNA reads as TGTGCCAGCAGTAAACTAGCGGACACAGATACGCAGTATTTT. It encodes CASSKLADTDTQYF.

The V call is TRBV7-2, the J call TRBJ2-7; D may match TRBD1 or TRBD2 (5 bases each). The CDR3 runs 16 residues. The germline V gene has CDR1 SGHTA and CDR2 FQGNSA. With 1 base removed from V and 4 bases from J, the gap between germline ends came to 17 bases. The CDR3 DNA is TGTGCCAGCAGCTTAGGGGGGTCGTGGAAGTCTTACGAGCAGTACTTC. It codes for CASSLGGSWKSYEQYF.

The chain combines TRBV7-6 with TRBJ2-7, with 10 bases matching TRBD2. Germline loops: CDR1 SGHVS, CDR2 FNYEAQ. The V gene end was trimmed by 1 base and the J gene end by 6 bases; junction bases not matched to a gene: 6. This CDR3 has 15 residues. CDR3 sequence: CASSLELAGGSEQYF. Here the CDR3 DNA reads TGTGCCAGCAGCTTAGAATTAGCGGGAGGATCCGAGCAGTACTTC.

V and J are TRBV10-3 and TRBJ2-1, with 11 bases identical to TRBD2. The germline CDR1 and CDR2 sequences are ENHRY and SYGVKD. V lost 8 bases to trimming and J lost 7 bases; unmatched junction nucleotides: 7. The CDR3 totals 14 residues. CDR3: CAIGGTSGPNEQFF. DNA for the CDR3: TGTGCCATCGGCGGGACTAGCGGTCCAAATGAGCAGTTCTTC.